This TCR beta chain was sequenced during a study of cytomegalovirus exposure and HLA in healthy donors. General study results and limits: Reports showed the classifier diagnosing cytomegalovirus status with high specificity and sensitivity. Later analysis suggested links between common viral pathogens and several top significant clusters.

CDR1 is SGHTA and CDR2 is FQGNSA in the germline V gene. Deletions cut 4 bases from V and 7 bases from J, with 16 bases between. The length of the CDR3 is 15 residues. With respect to this clone: Its antigen is undetermined.

Researchers ran the PCR with 60 Vbeta and 13 Jbeta primers. Profiled with immunoSEQ multiplex PCR; TCRdb holds only in-frame clones, not every one. This table has roughly 110,000 clones, 82% appearing once. This clonotype was sampled from a man aged 30-40 years in good health and CMV-seropositive. This rearrangement joins TRBV7-2 to TRBJ1-4, with D maybe TRBD1 (5 bases). The sequenced sample was PBMCs. The CDR3 is CASSYLGAGGEKLFF. The CDR3 DNA sequence: TGTGCCAGCAGCTACCTAGGGGCAGGCGGTGAAAAACTGTTTTTT.